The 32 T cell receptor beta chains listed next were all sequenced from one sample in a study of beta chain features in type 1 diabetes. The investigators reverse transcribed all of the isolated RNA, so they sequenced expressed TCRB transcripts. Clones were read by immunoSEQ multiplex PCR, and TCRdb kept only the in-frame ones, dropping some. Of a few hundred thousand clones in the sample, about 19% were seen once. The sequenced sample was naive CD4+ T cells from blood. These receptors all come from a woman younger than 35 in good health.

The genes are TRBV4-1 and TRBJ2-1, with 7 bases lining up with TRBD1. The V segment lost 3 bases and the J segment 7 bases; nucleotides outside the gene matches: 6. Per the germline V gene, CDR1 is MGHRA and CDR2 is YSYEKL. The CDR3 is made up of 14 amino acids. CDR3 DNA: TGCGCCAGCAGCCAGCCGACAGGGACGAATGAGCAGTTCTTC. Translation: CASSQPTGTNEQFF.

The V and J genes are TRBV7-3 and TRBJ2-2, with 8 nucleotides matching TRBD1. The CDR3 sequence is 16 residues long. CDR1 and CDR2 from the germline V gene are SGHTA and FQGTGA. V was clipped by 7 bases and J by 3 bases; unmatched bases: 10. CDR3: CASTPGGRGHTGELFF. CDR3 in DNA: TGTGCCAGCACCCCTGGGGGCAGGGGGCACACCGGGGAGCTGTTTTTT.

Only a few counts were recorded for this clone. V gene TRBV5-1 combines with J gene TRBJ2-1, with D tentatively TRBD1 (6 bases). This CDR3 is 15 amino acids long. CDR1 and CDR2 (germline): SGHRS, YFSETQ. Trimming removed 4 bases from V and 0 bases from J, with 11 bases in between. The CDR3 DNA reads TGCGCCAGCAGCAGGGGGACCGACTCCTACAATGAGCAGTTCTTC. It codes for CASSRGTDSYNEQFF.

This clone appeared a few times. This chain's CDR3 is CASSRGQNSGNTIYF. CDR3 bases: TGCGCCAGCAGCCGGGGACAAAACTCTGGAAACACCATATATTTT. The rearrangement links TRBV5-1 to TRBJ1-3; the D gene is possibly TRBD1 (6 bases). This CDR3 spans 15 amino acids. CDR1 is SGHRS and CDR2 is YFSETQ in the germline V gene. Trimming stripped 4 bases from V and 0 bases from J, with 11 bases between.

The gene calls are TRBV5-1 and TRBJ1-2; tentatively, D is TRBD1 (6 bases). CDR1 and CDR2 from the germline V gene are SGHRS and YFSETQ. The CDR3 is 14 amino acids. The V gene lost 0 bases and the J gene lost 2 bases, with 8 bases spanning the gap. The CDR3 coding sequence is TGCGCCAGCAGCTTGGACAGGGACAACTATGGCTACACCTTC. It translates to CASSLDRDNYGYTF.

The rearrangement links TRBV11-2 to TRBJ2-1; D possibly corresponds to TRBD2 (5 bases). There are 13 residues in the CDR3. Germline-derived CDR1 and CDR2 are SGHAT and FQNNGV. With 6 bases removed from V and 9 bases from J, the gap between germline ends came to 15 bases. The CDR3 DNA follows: TGTGCCAGCAGGTCGATCGGGGATCCTGAGCAGTTCTTC. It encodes CASRSIGDPEQFF.

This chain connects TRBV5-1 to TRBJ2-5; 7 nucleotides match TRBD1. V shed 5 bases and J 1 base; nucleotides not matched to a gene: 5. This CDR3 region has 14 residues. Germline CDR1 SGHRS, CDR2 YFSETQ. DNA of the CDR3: TGCGCCAGCAGGGGACAGACCGTCCAAGAGACCCAGTACTTC. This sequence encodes CASRGQTVQETQYF.

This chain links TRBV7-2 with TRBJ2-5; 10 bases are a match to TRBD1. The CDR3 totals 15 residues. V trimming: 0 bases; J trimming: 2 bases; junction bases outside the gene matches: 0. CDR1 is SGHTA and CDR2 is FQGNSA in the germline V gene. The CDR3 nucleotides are TGTGCCAGCAGCTTAGCGGGACAGGGGCAAGAGACCCAGTACTTC. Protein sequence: CASSLAGQGQETQYF.

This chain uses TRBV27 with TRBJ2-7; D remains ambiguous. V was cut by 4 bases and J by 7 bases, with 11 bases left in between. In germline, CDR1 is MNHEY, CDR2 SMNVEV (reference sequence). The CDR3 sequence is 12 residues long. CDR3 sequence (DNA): TGTGCCAGCAGTTCCTCCTACTATGAGCAGTACTTC. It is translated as CASSSSYYEQYF.

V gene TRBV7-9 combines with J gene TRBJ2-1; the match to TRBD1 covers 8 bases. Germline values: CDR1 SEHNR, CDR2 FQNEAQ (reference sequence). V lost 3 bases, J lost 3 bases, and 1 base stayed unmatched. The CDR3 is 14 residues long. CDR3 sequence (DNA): TGTGCCAGCAGCTTCGGGACAGGCTACAATGAGCAGTTCTTC. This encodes CASSFGTGYNEQFF.

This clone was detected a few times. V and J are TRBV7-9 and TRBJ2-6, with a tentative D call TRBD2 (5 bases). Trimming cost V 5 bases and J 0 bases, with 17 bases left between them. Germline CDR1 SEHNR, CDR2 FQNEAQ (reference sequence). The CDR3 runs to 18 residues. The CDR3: CASSPLLSTSSGANVLTF. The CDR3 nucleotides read TGTGCCAGCAGCCCCCTTCTCTCCACTAGCTCTGGGGCCAACGTCCTGACTTTC.

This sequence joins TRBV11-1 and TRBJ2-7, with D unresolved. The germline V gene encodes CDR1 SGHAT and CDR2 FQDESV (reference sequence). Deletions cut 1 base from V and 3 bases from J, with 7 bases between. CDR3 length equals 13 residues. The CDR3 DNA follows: TGTGCCAGCAGCTTAGGAGGCAGCTACGAGCAGTACTTC. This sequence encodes CASSLGGSYEQYF.

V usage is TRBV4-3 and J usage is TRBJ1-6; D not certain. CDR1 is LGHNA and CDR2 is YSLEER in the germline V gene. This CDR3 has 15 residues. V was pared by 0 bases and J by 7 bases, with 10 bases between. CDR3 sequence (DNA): TGCGCCAGCAGCCAAGACTGGCAGATAAATTCACCCCTCCACTTT. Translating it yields CASSQDWQINSPLHF.

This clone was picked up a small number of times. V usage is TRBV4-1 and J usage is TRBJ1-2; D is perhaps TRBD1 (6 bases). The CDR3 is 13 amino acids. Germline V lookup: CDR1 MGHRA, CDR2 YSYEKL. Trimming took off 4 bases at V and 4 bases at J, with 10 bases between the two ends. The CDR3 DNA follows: TGCGCCAGCAGCCCAGGGGCTGGCTATGGCTACACCTTC. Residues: CASSPGAGYGYTF.

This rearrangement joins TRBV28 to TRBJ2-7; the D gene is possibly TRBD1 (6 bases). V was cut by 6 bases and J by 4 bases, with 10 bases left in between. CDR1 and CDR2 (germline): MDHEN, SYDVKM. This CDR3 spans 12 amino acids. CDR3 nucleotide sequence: TGTGCCAGCAGGCCACAGGGTTACGAGCAGTACTTC. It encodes CASRPQGYEQYF. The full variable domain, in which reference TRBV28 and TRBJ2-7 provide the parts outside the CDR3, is DVKVTQSSRYLVKRTGEKVFLECVQDMDHENMFWYRQDPGLGLRLIYFSYDVKMKEKGDIPEGYSVSREKKERFSLILESASTNQTSMYLCASRPQGYEQYFGPGTRLTVT.

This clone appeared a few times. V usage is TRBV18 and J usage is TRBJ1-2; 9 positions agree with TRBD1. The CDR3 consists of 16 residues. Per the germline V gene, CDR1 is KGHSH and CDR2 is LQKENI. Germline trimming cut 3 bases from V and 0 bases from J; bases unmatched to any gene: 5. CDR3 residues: CASSPDRDRANYGYTF. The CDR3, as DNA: TGTGCCAGCTCACCCGACCGGGACAGGGCTAACTATGGCTACACCTTC.

The DNA for the CDR3 is TGTGCCTGGAGTGAGTTGACAGGATACACTGAAGCTTTCTTT. Translating gives CAWSELTGYTEAFF. V and J are TRBV30 and TRBJ1-1; perhaps TRBD1 as D (6 bases). Per germline, CDR1 GTSNPN and CDR2 SVGIG (reference sequence). CDR3 size: 14 residues. The germline V and J ends were trimmed by 1 base and 3 bases, with 12 bases remaining between them.

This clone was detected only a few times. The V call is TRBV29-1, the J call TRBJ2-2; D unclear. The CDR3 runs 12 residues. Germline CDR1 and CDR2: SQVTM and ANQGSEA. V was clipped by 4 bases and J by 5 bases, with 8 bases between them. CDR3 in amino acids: CSVAPGTGELFF. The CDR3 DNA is TGCAGCGTTGCTCCCGGGACCGGGGAGCTGTTTTTT.

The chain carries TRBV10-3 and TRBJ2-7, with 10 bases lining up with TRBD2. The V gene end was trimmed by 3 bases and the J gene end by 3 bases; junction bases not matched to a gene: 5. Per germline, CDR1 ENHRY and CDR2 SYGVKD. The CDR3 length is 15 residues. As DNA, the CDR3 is TGTGCCATCAGTGAAGGGACTAGCGTAGTCTACGAGCAGTACTTC. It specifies CAISEGTSVVYEQYF.

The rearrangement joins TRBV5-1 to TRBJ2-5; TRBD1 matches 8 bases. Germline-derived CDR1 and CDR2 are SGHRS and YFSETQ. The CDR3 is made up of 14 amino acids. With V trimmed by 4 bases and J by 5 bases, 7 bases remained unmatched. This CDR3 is CASSTRGPGETQYF. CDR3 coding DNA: TGCGCCAGCAGCACCAGGGGGCCGGGGGAGACCCAGTACTTC.

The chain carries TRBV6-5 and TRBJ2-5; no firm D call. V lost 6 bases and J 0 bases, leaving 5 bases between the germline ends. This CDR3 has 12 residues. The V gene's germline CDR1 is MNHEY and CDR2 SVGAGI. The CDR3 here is CASRANQETQYF. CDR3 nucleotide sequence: TGTGCCAGCAGGGCAAACCAAGAGACCCAGTACTTC.

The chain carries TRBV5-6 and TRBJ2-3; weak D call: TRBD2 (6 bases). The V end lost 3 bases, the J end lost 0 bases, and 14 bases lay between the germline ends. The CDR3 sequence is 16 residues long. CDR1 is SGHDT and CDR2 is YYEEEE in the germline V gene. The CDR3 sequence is CASSWRGILSTDTQYF. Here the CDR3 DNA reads TGTGCCAGCAGCTGGCGCGGGATCCTTAGCACAGATACGCAGTATTTT.

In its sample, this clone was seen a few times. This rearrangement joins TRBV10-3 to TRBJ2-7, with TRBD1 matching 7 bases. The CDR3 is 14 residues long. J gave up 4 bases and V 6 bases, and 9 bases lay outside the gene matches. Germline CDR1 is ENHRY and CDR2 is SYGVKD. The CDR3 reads CAIRPRDRSYEQYF. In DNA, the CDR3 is TGTGCCATCAGACCCCGGGACAGAAGTTACGAGCAGTACTTC.

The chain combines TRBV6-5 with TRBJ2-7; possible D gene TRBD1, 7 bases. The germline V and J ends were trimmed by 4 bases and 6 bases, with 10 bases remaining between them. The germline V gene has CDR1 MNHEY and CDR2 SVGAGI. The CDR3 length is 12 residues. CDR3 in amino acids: CASSFQGGEQYF. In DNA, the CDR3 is TGTGCCAGCAGTTTCCAGGGGGGCGAGCAGTACTTC.

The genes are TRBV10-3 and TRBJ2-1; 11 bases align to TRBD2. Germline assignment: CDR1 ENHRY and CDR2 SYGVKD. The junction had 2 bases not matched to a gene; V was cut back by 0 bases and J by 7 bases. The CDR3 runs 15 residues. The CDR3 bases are TGTGCCATCAGTGAGTCTTCTAGCGGGGGGAATGAGCAGTTCTTC. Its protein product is CAISESSSGGNEQFF.

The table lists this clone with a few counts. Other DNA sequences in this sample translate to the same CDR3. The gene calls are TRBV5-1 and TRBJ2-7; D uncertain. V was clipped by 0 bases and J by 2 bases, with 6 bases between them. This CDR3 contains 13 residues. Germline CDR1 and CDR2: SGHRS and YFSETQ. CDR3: CASSLGGTYEQYF. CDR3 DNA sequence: TGCGCCAGCAGCTTGGGAGGAACCTACGAGCAGTACTTC.

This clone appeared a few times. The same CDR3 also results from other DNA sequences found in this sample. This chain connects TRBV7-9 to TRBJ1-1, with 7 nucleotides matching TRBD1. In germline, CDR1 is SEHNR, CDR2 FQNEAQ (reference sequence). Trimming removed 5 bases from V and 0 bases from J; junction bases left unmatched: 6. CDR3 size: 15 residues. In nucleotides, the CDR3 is TGTGCCAGCAGCCCAAGACAGGGTATGAACACTGAAGCTTTCTTT. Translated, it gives CASSPRQGMNTEAFF.

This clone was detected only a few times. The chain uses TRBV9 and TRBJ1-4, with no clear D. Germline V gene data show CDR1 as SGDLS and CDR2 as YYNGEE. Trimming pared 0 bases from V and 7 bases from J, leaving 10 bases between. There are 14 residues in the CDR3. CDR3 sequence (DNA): TGTGCCAGCAGCGTAGCCCCCGTCGGTGAAAAACTGTTTTTT. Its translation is CASSVAPVGEKLFF. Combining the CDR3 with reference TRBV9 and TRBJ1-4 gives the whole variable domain DSGVTQTPKHLITATGQRVTLRCSPRSGDLSVYWYQQSLDQGLQFLIQYYNGEERAKGNILERFSAQQFPDLHSELNLSSLELGDSALYFCASSVAPVGEKLFFGSGTQLSVL.

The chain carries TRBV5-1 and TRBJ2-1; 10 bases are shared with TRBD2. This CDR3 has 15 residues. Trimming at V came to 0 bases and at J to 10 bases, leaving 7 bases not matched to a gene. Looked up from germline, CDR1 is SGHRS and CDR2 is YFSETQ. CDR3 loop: CASSLGGLAAPEQFF. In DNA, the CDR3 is TGCGCCAGCAGCTTGGGAGGACTAGCGGCTCCCGAGCAGTTCTTC.

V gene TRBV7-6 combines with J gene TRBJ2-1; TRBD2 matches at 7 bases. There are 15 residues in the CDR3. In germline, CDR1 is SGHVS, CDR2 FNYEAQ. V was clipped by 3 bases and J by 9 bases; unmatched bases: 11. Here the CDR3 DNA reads TGTGCCAGCAGCTTGGGAGGGACCAACCAGGGTGAGCAGTTCTTC. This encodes CASSLGGTNQGEQFF.

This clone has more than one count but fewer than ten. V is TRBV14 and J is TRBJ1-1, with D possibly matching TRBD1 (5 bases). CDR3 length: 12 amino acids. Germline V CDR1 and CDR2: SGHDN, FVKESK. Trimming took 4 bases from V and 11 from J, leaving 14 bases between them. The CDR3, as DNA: TGTGCCAGCAGCCGGGGCGGCTTTGGTGCTTTCTTT. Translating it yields CASSRGGFGAFF.

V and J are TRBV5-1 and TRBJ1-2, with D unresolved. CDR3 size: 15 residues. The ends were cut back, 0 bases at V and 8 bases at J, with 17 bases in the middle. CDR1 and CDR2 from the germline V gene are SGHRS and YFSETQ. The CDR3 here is CASSLAPGSSVGYTF. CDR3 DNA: TGCGCCAGCAGCTTGGCCCCGGGAAGTTCGGTCGGCTACACCTTC.